A single sample is the source of the 2 T cell receptor beta chains below, sequenced in a study of untreated major depressive disorder. Only in-frame clones appear in the TCRdb table, and some are missing; sequencing was by immunoSEQ multiplex PCR. The sample records about 25,000 clones, 90% to 95% being singletons. Study outcomes and limitations: CD4+ T cells from depressed patients used TRBV05-01 (Vbeta 5.1) more often than controls.

Their recognized antigens are unknown. The sample consisted of CD4+ T cells from PBMCs. Every receptor here comes from a woman in her twenties or thirties with major depressive disorder.

The rearrangement joins TRBV10-3 to TRBJ1-1; D might be TRBD1 (5 bases). CDR1 ENHRY and CDR2 SYGVKD come from the germline V gene. V was trimmed by 2 bases and J by 6 bases, leaving 16 bases between them. The CDR3 is 15 residues long. The CDR3 spells CAISEGWGGEAEAFF. CDR3 coding DNA: TGTGCCATCAGTGAGGGCTGGGGGGGGGAAGCTGAAGCTTTCTTT.

The CDR3 DNA is TGTGCCAGCAGCCCCATCGTGGGACAGGGGCAAAACACTGAAGCTTTCTTT. Its translation: CASSPIVGQGQNTEAFF. V and J are TRBV4-2 and TRBJ1-1; 10 bases map to TRBD1. With V trimmed by 4 bases and J by 2 bases, 10 bases remained unmatched. Per germline, CDR1 LGHNA and CDR2 YNFKEQ. There are 17 residues in the CDR3.